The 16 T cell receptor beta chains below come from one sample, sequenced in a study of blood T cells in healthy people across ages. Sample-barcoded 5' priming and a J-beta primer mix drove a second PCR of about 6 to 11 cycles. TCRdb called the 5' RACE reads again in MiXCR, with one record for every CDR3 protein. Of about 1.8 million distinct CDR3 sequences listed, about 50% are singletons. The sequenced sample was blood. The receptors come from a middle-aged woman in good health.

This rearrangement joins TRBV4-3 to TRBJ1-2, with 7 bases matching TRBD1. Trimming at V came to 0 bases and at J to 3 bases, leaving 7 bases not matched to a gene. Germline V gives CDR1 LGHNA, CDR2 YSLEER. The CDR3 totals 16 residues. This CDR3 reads CASSQDGPGGDYGYTF. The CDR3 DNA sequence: TGCGCCAGCAGCCAAGATGGCCCAGGGGGAGACTATGGCTACACCTTC.

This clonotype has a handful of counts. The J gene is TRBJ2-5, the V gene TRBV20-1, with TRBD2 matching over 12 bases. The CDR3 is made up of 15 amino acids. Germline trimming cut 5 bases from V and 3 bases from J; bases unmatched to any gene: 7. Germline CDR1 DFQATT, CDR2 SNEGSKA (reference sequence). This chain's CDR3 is CSAPSSGGAKETQYF. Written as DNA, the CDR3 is TGCAGTGCTCCTTCTAGCGGGGGGGCCAAAGAGACCCAGTACTTC.

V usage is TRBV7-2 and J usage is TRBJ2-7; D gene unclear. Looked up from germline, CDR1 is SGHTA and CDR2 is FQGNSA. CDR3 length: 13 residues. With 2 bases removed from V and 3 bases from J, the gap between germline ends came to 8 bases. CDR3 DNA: TGTGCCAGCAGCTTATTATCCCGCTACGAGCAGTACTTC. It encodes CASSLLSRYEQYF.

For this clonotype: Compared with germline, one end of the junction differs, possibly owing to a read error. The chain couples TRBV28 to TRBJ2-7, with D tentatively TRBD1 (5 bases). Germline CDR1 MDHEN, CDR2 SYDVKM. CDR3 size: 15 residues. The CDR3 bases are TGTGCCAGCAGTCCCAGGGCCGCCTACTCCTACGGGCAGTACTTC. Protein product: CASSPRAAYSYGQYF.

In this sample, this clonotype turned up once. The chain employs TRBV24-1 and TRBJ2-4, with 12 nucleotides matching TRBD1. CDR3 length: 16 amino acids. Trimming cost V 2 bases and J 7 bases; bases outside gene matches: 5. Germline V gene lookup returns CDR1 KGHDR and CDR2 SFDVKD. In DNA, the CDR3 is TGTGCCACCAGTGATTCCGGGACAGGGGGCGCGAACATTCAGTACTTC. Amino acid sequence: CATSDSGTGGANIQYF.

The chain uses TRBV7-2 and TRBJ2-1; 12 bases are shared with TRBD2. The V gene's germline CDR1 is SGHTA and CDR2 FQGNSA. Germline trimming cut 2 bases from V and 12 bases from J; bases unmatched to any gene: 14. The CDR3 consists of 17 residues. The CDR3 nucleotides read TGTGCCAGCAGCTTACTCGATCTAGCGGGGGGGCTGAGCGTGCAGTTCTTC. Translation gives CASSLLDLAGGLSVQFF.

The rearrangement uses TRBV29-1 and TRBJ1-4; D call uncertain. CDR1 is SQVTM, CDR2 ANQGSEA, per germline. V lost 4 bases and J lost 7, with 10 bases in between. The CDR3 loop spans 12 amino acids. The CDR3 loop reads CSVGGMGEKLFF. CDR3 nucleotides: TGCAGCGTTGGAGGGATGGGTGAAAAACTGTTTTTT.

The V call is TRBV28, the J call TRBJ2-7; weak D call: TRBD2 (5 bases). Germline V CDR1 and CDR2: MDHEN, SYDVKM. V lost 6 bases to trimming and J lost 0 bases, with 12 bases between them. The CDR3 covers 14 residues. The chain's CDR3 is CASRLEGISYEQYF. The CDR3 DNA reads TGTGCCAGCAGACTAGAGGGCATCTCCTACGAGCAGTACTTC.

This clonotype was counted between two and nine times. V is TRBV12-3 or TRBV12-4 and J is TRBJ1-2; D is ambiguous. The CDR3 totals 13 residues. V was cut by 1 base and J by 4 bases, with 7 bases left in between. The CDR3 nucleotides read TGTGCCAGCAGTTTAGGGTTAGTCTATGGCTACACCTTC. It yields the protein CASSLGLVYGYTF.

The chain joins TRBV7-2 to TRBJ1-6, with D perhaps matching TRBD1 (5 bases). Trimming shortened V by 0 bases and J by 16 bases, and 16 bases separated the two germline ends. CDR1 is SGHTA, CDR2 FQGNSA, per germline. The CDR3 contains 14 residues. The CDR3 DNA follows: TGTACCAGCAGCTTAGCCCCGCGGGACCCCCGGCTCCACTTT. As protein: CTSSLAPRDPRLHF.

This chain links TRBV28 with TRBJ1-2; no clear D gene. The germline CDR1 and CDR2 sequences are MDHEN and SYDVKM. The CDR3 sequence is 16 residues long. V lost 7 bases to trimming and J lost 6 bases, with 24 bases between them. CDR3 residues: CASINPPGSSYNGYTF. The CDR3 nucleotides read TGTGCCAGCATTAATCCTCCAGGCAGCTCTTACAATGGCTACACCTTC.

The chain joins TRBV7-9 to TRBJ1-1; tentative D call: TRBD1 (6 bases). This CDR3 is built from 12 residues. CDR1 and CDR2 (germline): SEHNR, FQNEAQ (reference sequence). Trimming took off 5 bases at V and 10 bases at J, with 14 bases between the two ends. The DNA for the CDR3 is TGTGCCAGCAGCCCGGCGGCAGGGGCAGCTTTCTTT. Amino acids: CASSPAAGAAFF.

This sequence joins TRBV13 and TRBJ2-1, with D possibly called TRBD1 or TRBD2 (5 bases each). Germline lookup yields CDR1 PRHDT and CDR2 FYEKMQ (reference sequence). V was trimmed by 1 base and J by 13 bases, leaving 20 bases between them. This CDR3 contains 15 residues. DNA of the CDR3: TGTGCCAGCAGCTTAGTCGAGGGGCCAAAAGAGACCCAGTTCTTC. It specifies CASSLVEGPKETQFF.

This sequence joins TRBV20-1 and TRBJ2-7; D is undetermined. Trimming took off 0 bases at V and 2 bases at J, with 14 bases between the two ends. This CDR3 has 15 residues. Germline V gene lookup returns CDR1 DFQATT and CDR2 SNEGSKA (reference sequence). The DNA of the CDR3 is TGCAGTGCTAGAGACCCTTTATACAGCGCCTACGAGCAGTACTTC. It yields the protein CSARDPLYSAYEQYF.

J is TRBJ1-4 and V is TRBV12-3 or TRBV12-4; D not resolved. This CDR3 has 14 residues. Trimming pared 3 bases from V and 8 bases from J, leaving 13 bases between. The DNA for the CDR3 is TGTGCCAGCAGTTTTAGTGGGGTCCGGGAAAAACTGTTTTTT. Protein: CASSFSGVREKLFF.

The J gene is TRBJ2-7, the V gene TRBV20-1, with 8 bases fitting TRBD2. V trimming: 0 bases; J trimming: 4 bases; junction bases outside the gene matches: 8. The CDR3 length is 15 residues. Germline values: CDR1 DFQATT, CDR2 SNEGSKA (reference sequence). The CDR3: CSARDPGIAGYEQYF. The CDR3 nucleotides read TGCAGTGCTAGAGATCCTGGGATAGCGGGATACGAGCAGTACTTC.